This is a list of T cell receptor beta chains from one sample in a study of early T cells in non-severe SARS-CoV-2 infection. MiXCR, run by TCRdb on the 5' RACE reads, gives a single entry per CDR3 protein. The sample records fewer than 40,000 distinct CDR3 sequences, approximately 5.9% being singletons. The sequenced material came from whole blood. The receptor source for this set is an adult who was a healthcare worker with PCR-confirmed SARS-CoV-2 infection or an uninfected control (not recorded which). The CDR3 runs from the conserved cysteine through the conserved F or W. A D gene is named only where the DNA matches it firmly. Clone size is shown for a subset of rows, as once, few, many or a class of expanded clone.

clone_size: many; v_call: TRBV30; d_call: NA; j_call: TRBJ1-6; cdr3_aa: CAWSLGTNNSPLHF; cdr3_nt: TGTGCCTGGAGTCTGGGGACCAATAATTCACCCCTCCACTTT
clone_size: many; v_call: TRBV18; d_call: NA; j_call: TRBJ2-1; cdr3_aa: CASSPKSAKQFF; cdr3_nt: TGTGCCAGCTCACCGAAATCCGCAAAGCAGTTCTTC
clone_size: many; v_call: TRBV6-1; d_call: NA; j_call: TRBJ2-1; cdr3_aa: CASSARDSLYINEQFF; cdr3_nt: TGTGCCAGCAGTGCCAGGGACTCCCTTTACATAAATGAGCAGTTCTTC
clone_size: many; v_call: TRBV20-1; d_call: TRBD1; j_call: TRBJ1-5; cdr3_aa: CSATAPGGFNQPQHF; cdr3_nt: TGCAGTGCGACAGCCCCAGGGGGCTTCAATCAGCCCCAGCATTTT
clone_size: NA; v_call: TRBV7-9; d_call: NA; j_call: TRBJ2-7; cdr3_aa: CASSLVASYEQYF; cdr3_nt: TGTGCCAGCAGCTTAGTTGCTAGCTACGAGCAGTACTTC
clone_size: many; v_call: TRBV20-1; d_call: NA; j_call: TRBJ2-1; cdr3_aa: CSAPLSQVYNEQFF; cdr3_nt: TGCAGTGCTCCGTTGTCCCAGGTCTACAATGAACAGTTCTTC
clone_size: many; v_call: TRBV11-3; d_call: TRBD2; j_call: TRBJ2-1; cdr3_aa: CASSLDAGGSEQFF; cdr3_nt: TGTGCCAGCAGCTTAGATGCGGGAGGGAGTGAGCAGTTCTTC
clone_size: many; v_call: TRBV28; d_call: NA; j_call: TRBJ1-1; cdr3_aa: CASNLQPGVAFF; cdr3_nt: TGTGCCAGCAATCTGCAGCCTGGCGTAGCTTTCTTT
clone_size: many; v_call: TRBV20-1; d_call: TRBD1; j_call: TRBJ1-2; cdr3_aa: CSARVIGTENGYTF; cdr3_nt: TGCAGTGCTAGAGTTATAGGGACAGAAAATGGCTACACCTTC
clone_size: many; v_call: TRBV6-5; d_call: NA; j_call: TRBJ2-1; cdr3_aa: CASSSSGDEQFF; cdr3_nt: TGTGCCAGCAGTTCCTCGGGGGATGAGCAGTTCTTC
clone_size: NA; v_call: TRBV30; d_call: TRBD1; j_call: TRBJ2-1; cdr3_aa: CALDRDSYNEQFF; cdr3_nt: TGTGCCCTAGACAGGGACTCCTACAATGAGCAGTTCTTC
clone_size: many; v_call: TRBV21-1; d_call: NA; j_call: TRBJ2-6; cdr3_aa: CASSMCWDISGANVLTF; cdr3_nt: TGTGCCAGCAGCATGTGTTGGGACATCTCTGGGGCCAACGTCCTGACTTTC
clone_size: NA; v_call: TRBV5-4; d_call: NA; j_call: TRBJ1-4; cdr3_aa: CASSAQSNEKLFF; cdr3_nt: TGTGCCAGCAGCGCCCAGTCTAATGAAAAACTGTTTTTT
clone_size: many; v_call: TRBV20-1; d_call: NA; j_call: TRBJ1-5; cdr3_aa: CSAREDRTSGNQPQHF; cdr3_nt: TGCAGTGCTAGAGAAGACAGGACATCGGGCAATCAGCCCCAGCATTTT
clone_size: few; v_call: TRBV12-3/TRBV12-4; d_call: NA; j_call: TRBJ2-4; cdr3_aa: CASNQDSSVNIQYF; cdr3_nt: TGTGCCAGCAACCAGGACAGTTCCGTTAACATTCAGTACTTC
clone_size: medium-sized; v_call: TRBV28; d_call: NA; j_call: TRBJ1-5; cdr3_aa: CASSFSQELNQPQHF; cdr3_nt: TGTGCCAGCAGTTTTTCGCAGGAACTTAATCAGCCCCAGCATTTT
clone_size: many; v_call: TRBV19; d_call: NA; j_call: TRBJ2-7; cdr3_aa: CASSIGRRNEQYF; cdr3_nt: TGTGCCAGTAGTATAGGACGGAGAAACGAGCAGTACTTC
clone_size: many; v_call: TRBV18; d_call: NA; j_call: TRBJ1-5; cdr3_aa: CASSPPGGGDQPQHF; cdr3_nt: TGTGCCAGCTCACCACCGGGGGGGGGCGATCAGCCCCAGCATTTT
clone_size: many; v_call: TRBV20-1; d_call: TRBD2; j_call: TRBJ2-3; cdr3_aa: CSASRTSGATDTQYF; cdr3_nt: TGCAGTGCTTCTAGGACTAGCGGGGCCACAGATACGCAGTATTTT
clone_size: many; v_call: TRBV3-1; d_call: NA; j_call: TRBJ1-2; cdr3_aa: CASSPQGSVGRGYTF; cdr3_nt: TGTGCCAGCAGCCCCCAAGGGTCGGTGGGCCGGGGCTACACCTTC
clone_size: NA; v_call: TRBV27; d_call: NA; j_call: TRBJ2-2; cdr3_aa: CASSLSWEATGELFF; cdr3_nt: TGTGCCAGCAGTTTGAGCTGGGAGGCCACCGGGGAGCTGTTTTTT
clone_size: many; v_call: TRBV11-2; d_call: TRBD2; j_call: TRBJ2-2; cdr3_aa: CASQGLAGTGELFF; cdr3_nt: TGTGCCAGTCAAGGACTAGCGGGAACCGGGGAGCTGTTTTTT
clone_size: NA; v_call: TRBV20-1; d_call: NA; j_call: TRBJ2-3; cdr3_aa: CSANPNREGADTQYF; cdr3_nt: TGCAGTGCTAACCCAAACAGGGAGGGCGCAGATACGCAGTATTTT
clone_size: NA; v_call: TRBV10-3; d_call: NA; j_call: TRBJ2-1; cdr3_aa: CAISASSSYNEQFF; cdr3_nt: TGTGCCATCAGTGCTTCGAGCTCCTACAATGAGCAGTTCTTC